Given below is one TCR beta chain in context. The entry originates in a study of cytomegalovirus exposure and HLA in healthy donors. Overall study context: The 90 to 150 validation repertoires used the same platform as the approximately 670 first-cohort repertoires (as reported by a later analysis).

Germline CDR1 is SEHNR and CDR2 is FQNEAQ (reference sequence). Trimming shortened V by 7 bases and J by 7 bases, and 17 bases separated the two germline ends. The CDR3 extends over 13 amino acids. Profiled with immunoSEQ multiplex PCR; TCRdb holds only in-frame clones, not every one. The table shows some 60,000 clones, with more than 90% occurring only once. The sample was PBMCs. This TCR came from a man between 18 and 29 years old in good health and CMV-seronegative. The chain recombines TRBV7-9 with TRBJ2-7, with D perhaps matching TRBD2 (6 bases). The CDR3 DNA follows: TGTGCCAGCATTGGGAGCGTCGCGGGGGAGCAGTACTTC. This codes for CASIGSVAGEQYF. Full variable domain (missing parts from reference TRBV7-9 and TRBJ2-7): DTGVSQNPRHKITKRGQNVTFRCDPISEHNRLYWYRQTLGQGPEFLTYFQNEAQLEKSRLLSDRFSAERPKGSFSTLEIQRTEQGDSAMYLCASIGSVAGEQYFGPGTRLTVT.